The 25 T cell receptor beta chains below all came from one sample that was sequenced in a study of cytomegalovirus exposure and HLA in healthy donors. PCR involved 60 Vbeta and 13 Jbeta primers. Clones were read by immunoSEQ multiplex PCR, and TCRdb kept only the in-frame ones, dropping some. This sample has some 110,000 clones; 65% to 75% occur once, and the top ten carry around 4%. Sequenced: PBMCs. The receptors shown here come from a woman in her 50s in good health and CMV-seropositive.

This clone has at least ten counts. The genes are TRBV5-1 and TRBJ1-1; maybe TRBD1 (6 bases). Germline CDR1 is SGHRS and CDR2 is YFSETQ. The V end was cut by 2 bases, the J end by 0 bases, with 20 bases between. This CDR3 region has 18 residues. The CDR3 bases are TGCGCCAGCAGCTTCGCACTTCGGACAGTCCCTATGAACACTGAAGCTTTCTTT. It encodes CASSFALRTVPMNTEAFF.

The sample holds a few counts of this clone. The rearrangement joins TRBV4-2 to TRBJ2-7; 8 bases map to TRBD1. J lost 0 bases, V lost 3 bases, and 7 bases had no gene match. This CDR3 region has 16 residues. Germline-derived CDR1 and CDR2 are LGHNA and YNFKEQ. DNA for the CDR3: TGTGCCAGCAGCCACGGACAGGGCGCCCGCTCCTACGAGCAGTACTTC. Its translation is CASSHGQGARSYEQYF.

This chain uses TRBV4-1 with TRBJ2-5, with a possible D match to TRBD1 (6 bases). The germline V gene has CDR1 MGHRA and CDR2 YSYEKL. Trimming stripped 2 bases from V and 4 bases from J, with 17 bases between. The CDR3 extends over 16 amino acids. CDR3 loop: CASSQLTGHIVETQYF. The CDR3 coding sequence is TGCGCCAGCAGCCAATTAACGGGACACATAGTAGAGACCCAGTACTTC.

In DNA, the CDR3 is TGTGCCAGTAGCCCCCTAGACAGTCCCACCGGGGAGCTGTTTTTT. Translating it yields CASSPLDSPTGELFF. The V and J genes are TRBV19 and TRBJ2-2; possible D gene TRBD1, 5 bases. Per germline, CDR1 LNHDA and CDR2 SQIVND (reference sequence). With 6 bases removed from V and 4 bases from J, the gap between germline ends came to 15 bases. The CDR3 covers 15 residues.

This clone has a single count. V and J are TRBV12-5 and TRBJ1-2; 7 bases fit TRBD1. The CDR3 runs to 18 residues. The ends lost 1 base at V and 0 bases at J; junction bases unmatched: 11. The germline V gene encodes CDR1 LGHNT and CDR2 FRNRAP. CDR3 sequence (DNA): TGTGCTAGTGGTTTGGAAAGACAGGGCGTACTCTCTAACTATGGCTACACCTTC. Residues: CASGLERQGVLSNYGYTF. Drawing the rest from reference TRBV12-5 and TRBJ1-2, the complete variable domain is DARVTQTPRHKVTEMGQEVTMRCQPILGHNTVFWYRQTMMQGLELLAYFRNRAPLDDSGMPKDRFSAEMPDATLATLKIQPSEPRDSAVYFCASGLERQGVLSNYGYTFGSGTRLTVV.

The chain has TRBV28 and TRBJ1-4; 9 bases agree with TRBD1. Losses at the gene ends were 3 bases for V and 7 bases for J; bases not matched to a gene: 6. This CDR3 is built from 15 residues. CDR1 is MDHEN, CDR2 SYDVKM, per germline. The CDR3, as DNA: TGTGCCAGCAGTTTCCGACAGGGGGATGGTGAAAAACTGTTTTTT. Amino acid sequence: CASSFRQGDGEKLFF. Variable domain in full (rest from reference TRBV28 and TRBJ1-4): DVKVTQSSRYLVKRTGEKVFLECVQDMDHENMFWYRQDPGLGLRLIYFSYDVKMKEKGDIPEGYSVSREKKERFSLILESASTNQTSMYLCASSFRQGDGEKLFFGSGTQLSVL.

This clone came up a few times. This chain joins TRBV7-9 and TRBJ1-1; TRBD1 is a possible D gene (5 bases). This CDR3 spans 14 amino acids. The germline gives CDR1 SEHNR, CDR2 FQNEAQ (reference sequence). Trimming pared 5 bases from V and 0 bases from J, leaving 10 bases between. In DNA form, the CDR3 reads TGTGCCAGCAGCGTACAGGTTATGAACACTGAAGCTTTCTTT. Protein sequence: CASSVQVMNTEAFF.

This clone was counted only a few times. The chain employs TRBV7-2 and TRBJ1-4; tentatively, D is TRBD1 (5 bases). Germline V CDR1 and CDR2: SGHTA, FQGNSA. V was cut by 5 bases and J by 8 bases, with 12 bases left in between. The CDR3 is 13 amino acids. The CDR3 reads CASSPGGSEKLFF. CDR3 coding DNA: TGTGCCAGCAGCCCGGGGGGGAGCGAAAAACTGTTTTTT.

This chain connects TRBV4-3 to TRBJ2-7; TRBD2 aligns across 10 bases. Trimming at V came to 1 base and at J to 5 bases, leaving 5 bases not matched to a gene. CDR1 is LGHNA, CDR2 YSLEER, per germline. The length of the CDR3 is 15 residues. CDR3 DNA: TGCGCCAGCAGCCAAGTCAGCGGGGGGGCCCACGAGCAGTACTTC. Amino acid sequence: CASSQVSGGAHEQYF.

V usage is TRBV7-9 and J usage is TRBJ2-7; 7 bases map to TRBD1. J gave up 1 base and V 6 bases, and 9 bases lay outside the gene matches. The CDR3 is made up of 15 amino acids. The V gene's germline CDR1 is SEHNR and CDR2 FQNEAQ (reference sequence). In nucleotides, the CDR3 is TGTGCCAGCAGTGTCCCACGGGACAGTTCCTACGAGCAGTACTTC. Residues: CASSVPRDSSYEQYF. The full variable domain, its missing parts supplied by reference TRBV7-9 and TRBJ2-7, is DTGVSQNPRHKITKRGQNVTFRCDPISEHNRLYWYRQTLGQGPEFLTYFQNEAQLEKSRLLSDRFSAERPKGSFSTLEIQRTEQGDSAMYLCASSVPRDSSYEQYFGPGTRLTVT.

The chain is built from TRBV29-1 and TRBJ2-1, with D perhaps TRBD1 (6 bases). V shed 4 bases and J shed 3 bases, with 13 bases lying between them. The germline V gene has CDR1 SQVTM and CDR2 ANQGSEA. The CDR3 spans 14 residues. The CDR3 loop is CSVAARGYYNEQFF. Here the CDR3 DNA reads TGCAGCGTTGCGGCCAGGGGCTACTACAATGAGCAGTTCTTC.

This clone came up once. The rearrangement links TRBV9 to TRBJ1-4; a weak D match, TRBD1 (5 bases). This CDR3 has 15 residues. The germline CDR1 and CDR2 sequences are SGDLS and YYNGEE. With 4 bases removed from V and 6 bases from J, the gap between germline ends came to 16 bases. The CDR3 protein is CASSFSFGGDEKLFF. In DNA form, the CDR3 reads TGTGCCAGCAGCTTTAGCTTCGGGGGAGATGAAAAACTGTTTTTT.

This chain uses TRBV6-5 with TRBJ2-7, with a weak D call TRBD1 (6 bases). Trimming removed 4 bases from V and 0 bases from J, with 10 bases in between. The germline gives CDR1 MNHEY, CDR2 SVGAGI. This CDR3 region has 14 residues. The CDR3 coding sequence is TGTGCCAGCAGTTTAGGGGGAACCTCCTACGAGCAGTACTTC. Translated: CASSLGGTSYEQYF.

The genes are TRBV10-3 and TRBJ1-2, with 7 positions matching TRBD1. CDR3 length: 14 amino acids. V shed 2 bases and J 8 bases; nucleotides not matched to a gene: 8. Germline values: CDR1 ENHRY, CDR2 SYGVKD. For the CDR3, the DNA is TGTGCCATCAGTGAGCGGACAGGCCTTTCAGGCTACACCTTC. Translated, it gives CAISERTGLSGYTF.

J is TRBJ1-5 and V is TRBV6-1; D uncertain. This CDR3 is built from 13 residues. From germline, CDR1 is MNHNS and CDR2 SASEGT. V lost 6 bases to trimming and J lost 7 bases, with 13 bases between them. The CDR3 spells CASRQARGQPQHF. The CDR3 region has the DNA TGTGCCAGCAGGCAAGCGCGGGGACAGCCCCAGCATTTT.

This clone was recorded only once. The same CDR3 can be traced to other DNA sequences in this sample. The rearrangement uses TRBV4-1 and TRBJ1-5, with 8 bases identical to TRBD1. CDR3 length: 14 residues. V shed 1 base and J 8 bases; nucleotides not matched to a gene: 4. CDR1 and CDR2 (germline): MGHRA, YSYEKL. The CDR3 protein is CASSQVDRGKPQHF. CDR3 nucleotides: TGCGCCAGCAGCCAAGTTGACAGGGGAAAGCCCCAGCATTTT.

The chain employs TRBV10-1 and TRBJ2-3; D is unresolved. CDR3 length: 14 amino acids. V lost 3 bases to trimming and J lost 4 bases, with 11 bases between them. Germline V gene data show CDR1 as WNHNN and CDR2 as SYGVQD (reference sequence). CDR3 in DNA: TGCGCCAGCAGTGAAACAGTTGTGTCAGATACGCAGTATTTT. Its translation: CASSETVVSDTQYF.

The J gene is TRBJ1-6, the V gene TRBV7-2; D may be TRBD1 (6 bases). The CDR3 runs to 14 residues. V lost 7 bases to trimming and J lost 2 bases, with 9 bases between them. Germline CDR1 reads SGHTA; CDR2 reads FQGNSA. This CDR3 is CASIEGAYNSPLHF. The DNA for the CDR3 is TGTGCCAGCATAGAGGGGGCCTATAATTCACCCCTCCACTTT.

The CDR3 DNA reads as TGTGCCAGCAGCTTAGACGGGGGGCGGGAGCAGTACTTC. This codes for CASSLDGGREQYF. The genes are TRBV7-2 and TRBJ2-7, with D perhaps matching TRBD2 (7 bases). Per germline, CDR1 SGHTA and CDR2 FQGNSA. The CDR3 loop spans 13 amino acids. V lost 1 base, J lost 7 bases, and 11 bases lay in between.

The chain couples TRBV19 to TRBJ2-3; D perhaps matches TRBD2 (6 bases). The V end was cut by 7 bases, the J end by 1 base, with 12 bases between. The CDR3 has 14 amino acids. Per germline, CDR1 LNHDA and CDR2 SQIVND (reference sequence). CDR3 protein: CASTRGPRTDTQYF. In nucleotides, the CDR3 is TGTGCCAGTACGCGGGGACCTCGCACAGATACGCAGTATTTT.

This chain links TRBV6-4 with TRBJ1-2; D might be TRBD1 (6 bases). The V end lost 6 bases, the J end lost 7 bases, and 15 bases lay between the germline ends. The germline CDR1 and CDR2 sequences are MRHNA and SNTAGT. There are 13 residues in the CDR3. The CDR3 sequence is CASSMNRAGGYTF. For the CDR3, the DNA is TGTGCCAGCAGCATGAACAGGGCTGGTGGCTACACCTTC.

The chain joins TRBV29-1 to TRBJ2-6; 8 nucleotides align to TRBD1. The V gene end was trimmed by 7 bases and the J gene end by 4 bases; junction bases not matched to a gene: 3. This CDR3 is built from 13 residues. The V gene's germline CDR1 is SQVTM and CDR2 ANQGSEA. This chain's CDR3 is CSARGLGANVLTF. The CDR3 DNA follows: TGCAGCGCCAGGGGGCTCGGGGCCAACGTCCTGACTTTC. The full variable domain, its missing parts supplied by reference TRBV29-1 and TRBJ2-6, is SAVISQKPSRDICQRGTSLTIQCQVDSQVTMMFWYRQQPGQSLTLIATANQGSEATYESGFVIDKFPISRPNLTFSTLTVSNMSPEDSSIYLCSARGLGANVLTFGAGSRLTVL.

The chain couples TRBV5-4 to TRBJ2-1; D may be TRBD1 (7 bases). The CDR3 length is 17 residues. Per the germline V gene, CDR1 is SGHNT and CDR2 is YYREEE (reference sequence). V gave up 1 base and J gave up 5 bases, with 19 bases separating them. CDR3 in amino acids: CASSLPLGQGGNNEQFF. The CDR3 region has the DNA TGTGCCAGCAGCTTGCCCCTCGGGCAGGGGGGAAACAATGAGCAGTTCTTC.

This rearrangement joins TRBV19 to TRBJ2-1; 8 bases fit TRBD1. The V and J ends lost 4 bases and 7 bases, in that order; junction bases with no gene match: 3. The CDR3 covers 13 residues. From germline, CDR1 is LNHDA and CDR2 SQIVND (reference sequence). The CDR3 DNA sequence: TGTGCCAGTAGTACAGGGGGCGCGAATGAGCAGTTCTTC. Amino acid sequence: CASSTGGANEQFF.

This chain links TRBV2 with TRBJ2-1, with 7 bases that match TRBD2. Germline trimming cut 6 bases from V and 0 bases from J; bases unmatched to any gene: 2. The CDR3 spans 14 residues. CDR1 is SNHLY, CDR2 FYNNEI, per germline. The CDR3 region is CASRSGASYNEQFF. CDR3 nucleotides: TGTGCCAGCAGGAGCGGGGCCTCCTACAATGAGCAGTTCTTC. The full variable domain, with the rest looked up from reference TRBV2 and TRBJ2-1, is EPEVTQTPSHQVTQMGQEVILRCVPISNHLYFYWYRQILGQKVEFLVSFYNNEISEKSEIFDDQFSVERPDGSNFTLKIRSTKLEDSAMYFCASRSGASYNEQFFGPGTRLTVL.